One sample yielded the 26 T cell receptor beta chains listed below, sequenced in a study of tumor-infiltrating lymphocytes in primary liver carcinoma. Using a constant-region primer together with ProtoScript II reverse transcriptase, TCR beta cDNA was made from about 490 ng of total RNA. A slightly modified ARM-PCR protocol with three nested multiplex PCR rounds produced these TCR beta libraries. Amplification in the first two PCR rounds was performed using TRBV1-TRBV30 forward primers and a C-beta reverse primer for around 10 cycles each. One entry per CDR3 protein results from TCRdb running MiXCR on the multiplex PCR reads. The sample consists of 90,000 to 150,000 distinct CDR3 sequences, less than 75% of them appearing once. Starting material for RNA and DNA co-extraction consisted of about 17-34 mg of unsorted bulk tissue. Source material: tumor-adjacent normal liver tissue. These receptors originate from a woman in her sixties with primary liver carcinoma and hepatitis B virus infection.

About this clonotype itself: One base away lies a much larger clone, so this may be a sequencing read error. The chain employs TRBV28 and TRBJ2-2, with TRBD1 matching 7 bases. The germline V gene has CDR1 MDHEN and CDR2 SYDVKM. The CDR3 has 14 amino acids. V gave up 6 bases and J gave up 4 bases; unmatched junction bases: 5. In nucleotides, the CDR3 is TGTGCCAGCAGGGGACAGAGGGTCACCGGGGAGCTGTTTTTT. Residues: CASRGQRVTGELFF.

In regard to this clonotype: Mismatch with germline at one junction end may stem from a read error. The chain links TRBV5-1 to TRBJ2-1; D remains unclear. This CDR3 has 15 residues. CDR1 SGHRS and CDR2 YFSETQ come from the germline V gene. The CDR3 DNA follows: TGCACCAGCAGCTTCCCCAAGAGCTCCTACAATGAACAGTTCTTC. It is translated as CTSSFPKSSYNEQFF.

This clonotype was seen many times. The V call is TRBV5-1, the J call TRBJ2-4; D ambiguous. Trimming took off 0 bases at V and 7 bases at J, with 11 bases between the two ends. Germline V gene lookup returns CDR1 SGHRS and CDR2 YFSETQ. The CDR3 is made up of 14 amino acids. The CDR3 region is CASSLEGIKNIQYF. In nucleotides, the CDR3 is TGCGCCAGCAGCTTGGAGGGCATCAAGAACATTCAGTACTTC. Based on the CDR3 plus reference TRBV5-1 and TRBJ2-4, the full variable domain is KAGVTQTPRYLIKTRGQQVTLSCSPISGHRSVSWYQQTPGQGLQFLFEYFSETQRNKGNFPGRFSGRQFSNSRSEMNVSTLELGDSALYLCASSLEGIKNIQYFGAGTRLSVL.

The V and J genes are TRBV19 and TRBJ2-5, with 8 bases fitting TRBD2. Germline V gene sequence: CDR1 LNHDA, CDR2 SQIVND (reference sequence). The CDR3 is 13 amino acids. V lost 7 bases and J lost 5; bases outside the gene matches: 6. As DNA, the CDR3 is TGTGCCAGTACAAGCGGGAGCTGGGAGACCCAGTACTTC. Translating it yields CASTSGSWETQYF.

This chain uses TRBV4-1 with TRBJ2-1; a weak D match, TRBD2 (7 bases). Germline V CDR1 and CDR2: MGHRA, YSYEKL. CDR3 length: 17 amino acids. V shed 4 bases and J shed 4 bases, with 20 bases lying between them. The CDR3: CASSLTRGARIYNEQFF. The CDR3 DNA is TGCGCCAGCAGCCTCACACGGGGGGCTAGGATATACAATGAGCAGTTCTTC.

This clonotype appeared a single time. Its ends do not fully match the called genes, so a read error is possible. The chain employs TRBV4-1 and TRBJ2-7; D is unclear. Germline lookup yields CDR1 MGHRA and CDR2 YSYEKL. CDR3 length equals 14 residues. The CDR3 protein is CASSQDLGGYGQYF. CDR3 DNA sequence: TGCGCCAGTAGCCAAGATCTCGGTGGCTACGGGCAGTACTTC.

The V and J genes are TRBV10-3 and TRBJ2-3; weak D call: TRBD1 (5 bases). Germline CDR1 is ENHRY and CDR2 is SYGVKD. There are 13 residues in the CDR3. The germline V and J ends were trimmed by 7 bases and 6 bases, with 14 bases remaining between them. The CDR3 bases are TGTGCCATCAAAGGCAGGGTCCCGGATACGCAGTATTTT. It specifies CAIKGRVPDTQYF.

In its sample, this clonotype was seen many times. This chain links TRBV5-6 with TRBJ2-1; TRBD1 aligns across 7 bases. With 1 base clipped from V and 3 bases from J, the junction kept 7 bases outside the gene matches. The CDR3 length is 16 residues. Germline V gene lookup returns CDR1 SGHDT and CDR2 YYEEEE. The chain's CDR3 is CASSLRWAGGYNEQFF. CDR3 sequence (DNA): TGTGCCAGCAGCTTGCGATGGGCAGGGGGCTACAATGAGCAGTTCTTC.

The CDR3 bases are TGCGCCAGCAGCCAAGGCTGGGTACAGGCCTCGGAGGGCTACACCTTC. Translating gives CASSQGWVQASEGYTF. The chain combines TRBV4-1 with TRBJ1-2, with D possibly being TRBD1 (5 bases). Deletions cut 1 base from V and 8 bases from J, with 20 bases between. The CDR3 sequence is 16 residues long. Germline lookup yields CDR1 MGHRA and CDR2 YSYEKL.

DNA for the CDR3: TGTGCCAGCGGCGATGGATGGACTAGCGAAAATCTCTACGAGCAGTACTTC. Protein sequence: CASGDGWTSENLYEQYF. The rearrangement uses TRBV6-1 and TRBJ2-7, with 9 bases lining up with TRBD2. The V gene end was trimmed by 8 bases and the J gene end by 3 bases; junction bases not matched to a gene: 17. The germline V gene has CDR1 MNHNS and CDR2 SASEGT. The CDR3 length is 17 residues.

On this clonotype: It is likely a read error, because the conserved phenylalanine at the end of the CDR3 is missing. This rearrangement joins TRBV12-3 or TRBV12-4 to TRBJ1-2; tentative D call: TRBD1 (5 bases). V lost 3 bases and J lost 8, with 13 bases in between. The length of the CDR3 is 13 residues. The CDR3 nucleotides are TGTGCCAGCAGTTTGAGTGGGACTAGAGGCTACACCTTA. This sequence encodes CASSLSGTRGYTL.

The chain recombines TRBV12-3 or TRBV12-4 with TRBJ2-3; D is unclear. Deletions cut 4 bases from V and 3 bases from J, with 14 bases between. The CDR3 extends over 15 amino acids. In DNA, the CDR3 is TGTGCCAGCAGTTCCTGCGGCAGGAGAACAGATACGCAGTATTTT. Translation: CASSSCGRRTDTQYF.

Regarding this clonotype: The CDR3 does not end in the conserved phenylalanine or tryptophan, so this is likely a read error. The DNA is left out, because the CDR3 cannot be placed on it with certainty; the CDR3 is given as TCRdb lists it. The chain combines TRBV11-2 with TRBJ2-4; TRBD2 is taken as the D call from the table, unchecked against the DNA. The CDR3 length is 17 residues, termini included. The germline CDR1 and CDR2 sequences are SGHAT and FQNNGV. Here the CDR3 reads CASSPGGLLSGRDIQYL.

The gene calls are TRBV11-2 and TRBJ2-3; no definite D call. V was pared by 7 bases and J by 4 bases, with 21 bases between. The CDR3 runs 16 residues. Germline V CDR1 and CDR2: SGHAT, FQNNGV. The CDR3 loop reads CASNSGSRPHADTQYF. Written as DNA, the CDR3 is TGTGCCAGCAACTCCGGATCAAGGCCTCACGCAGATACGCAGTATTTT.

Ten or more counts support this clonotype. V usage is TRBV12-3 or TRBV12-4 and J usage is TRBJ1-1; no clear D gene. This CDR3 region has 13 residues. V lost 7 bases and J 4 bases, leaving 13 bases between the germline ends. CDR3 in amino acids: CASKRKDGTEAFF. CDR3 DNA: TGTGCCAGCAAACGAAAGGATGGCACTGAAGCTTTCTTT.

Comment on this clonotype: A much larger clone sits a single nucleotide away, making a read error possible. Because the CDR3 is missing its conserved closing phenylalanine or tryptophan, this is likely a read error. J is TRBJ2-1 and V is TRBV5-1, with D perhaps matching TRBD2 (6 bases). Germline V lookup: CDR1 SGHRS, CDR2 YFSETQ. CDR3 length equals 15 residues. The ends were cut back, 4 bases at V and 4 bases at J, with 15 bases in the middle. CDR3 nucleotides: TGCGCCAGCAGCGAAACCGGGACTGCTTACAATGAGCAGTTCCTC. This encodes CASSETGTAYNEQFL.

About this clonotype itself: The junction departs from germline at one end; a sequencing error may be responsible. The chain is built from TRBV6-5 and TRBJ1-2, with D unclear. The V gene's germline CDR1 is MNHEY and CDR2 SVGAGI. The CDR3 is 14 amino acids. The DNA for the CDR3 is TGTGCCAGCAGTTCTATACAGAACACAGATGGTTACACCTTC. Protein sequence: CASSSIQNTDGYTF.

Details on this clonotype: One base away lies a much larger clone, so this may be a sequencing read error. The chain employs TRBV7-9 and TRBJ2-1, with D possibly TRBD2 on 6 matching bases. Germline V gene sequence: CDR1 SEHNR, CDR2 FQNEAQ (reference sequence). V gave up 0 bases and J gave up 9 bases, with 15 bases separating them. This CDR3 region has 15 residues. CDR3 nucleotide sequence: TGTGCCAGCAGCTTAGCGGCGGGAAGGCCGGGTGAGCAGTTCTTC. Translating gives CASSLAAGRPGEQFF.

This clonotype was observed a single time. The chain is built from TRBV29-1 and TRBJ2-6; 8 bases line up with TRBD1. V was pared by 4 bases and J by 14 bases, with 13 bases of the junction left unmatched. This CDR3 region has 14 residues. Germline CDR1 reads SQVTM; CDR2 reads ANQGSEA. Written as DNA, the CDR3 is TGCAGCGTTGCTGGTTCAGGGGGCGCGGGCATCCTGACTTTC. It specifies CSVAGSGGAGILTF.

As concerns this clonotype: Because the CDR3 is missing its conserved closing phenylalanine or tryptophan, this is likely a read error. This chain uses TRBV29-1 with TRBJ2-3, with D perhaps matching TRBD2 (6 bases). The CDR3 has 13 residues. In germline, CDR1 is SQVTM, CDR2 ANQGSEA. The CDR3 DNA reads as TGCATCGCATTAACATGGGAGGCAGATACGCAGTATTTG. The encoded protein is CIALTWEADTQYL.

V is TRBV11-2 and J is TRBJ2-7; possibly TRBD2 for D (5 bases). The CDR3 runs to 17 residues. CDR1 and CDR2 (germline): SGHAT, FQNNGV. The CDR3 DNA reads TGTCCCAACAGTCAGATCTGGGGAGCCGACCCCTACTACGAGCAGTACTTC. Amino acid sequence: CPNSQIWGADPYYEQYF.

This clonotype appeared a few times. The chain employs TRBV2 and TRBJ1-5; 8 bases agree with TRBD1. After removal of 10 bases from V and 4 bases from J, the junction contained 6 bases not matched to a gene. From germline, CDR1 is SNHLY and CDR2 FYNNEI. CDR3 length equals 13 residues. The CDR3 nucleotides read TGTGCCACCCGGACAGGGTGGAATCAGCCCCAGCATTTT. Protein sequence: CATRTGWNQPQHF.

Points on this clonotype: At one end, the junction sequence differs from germline, possibly due to a read error. The V call is TRBV4-2, the J call TRBJ1-2; D unclear. This CDR3 spans 16 amino acids. Germline V lookup: CDR1 LGHNA, CDR2 YNFKEQ. CDR3 protein: CASSQDPPEGSYGYTF. CDR3 nucleotide sequence: TGTGCCAGCAGTCAAGATCCACCAGAGGGCAGTTATGGCTACACCTTC.

As to this clonotype: No conserved phenylalanine or tryptophan is present at the end of the CDR3, so a read error is the likely explanation. The DNA for the CDR3 is TGCAGCGTTGTAGGGGAGAGTTCCTACAATGAGCAGTTCTTA. Its protein is CSVVGESSYNEQFL. The chain employs TRBV29-1 and TRBJ2-1, with D perhaps given as TRBD1 or TRBD2 (5 bases each). The CDR3 is made up of 14 amino acids. Germline CDR1 reads SQVTM; CDR2 reads ANQGSEA. Trimming removed 4 bases at V and 1 base at J, with 11 bases between.

About this clonotype itself: A read error may account for a junction end that differs from germline. CDR3: CSAQRPGQGSYEQYF. As DNA, the CDR3 is TGCAGTGCACAAAGACCGGGACAGGGGTCCTACGAGCAGTATTTC. The chain has TRBV20-1 and TRBJ2-7, with 10 bases identical to TRBD1. The CDR3 has 15 residues. CDR1 is DFQATT and CDR2 is SNEGSKA in the germline V gene (reference sequence).

The table lists this clonotype with many counts. The V call is TRBV7-9, the J call TRBJ2-1; 14 nucleotides agree with TRBD2. With 5 bases clipped from V and 8 bases from J, the junction kept 2 bases outside the gene matches. The CDR3 covers 14 residues. Germline V lookup: CDR1 SEHNR, CDR2 FQNEAQ (reference sequence). CDR3 DNA sequence: TGTGCCAGCAGCAAGGGACTAGCGGGAGATGAGCAGTTCTTC. This gives the protein CASSKGLAGDEQFF.